A selection of T cell receptor beta chains follows, all from one sample in a study of chemoradiotherapy in HPV16-positive cancers. The table came from immunoSEQ multiplex PCR; TCRdb's copy has only in-frame clones and leaves some out. Of some 2,000 clones listed, roughly 80% are singletons. The sample was tumor tissue, taken from a patient who underwent chemoradiotherapy. The receptors come from a human donor with HPV-associated anogenital cancer. CDR3s include the opening cysteine and the closing phenylalanine or tryptophan.

J: TRBJ1-1
V: TRBV9
CDR3: CASSVVPRGQGRGTEAFF

J: TRBJ1-1
V: TRBV4-2
CDR3: CASSQDAGADTEAFF

J: TRBJ2-7
V: TRBV11-1
CDR3: CASSRTNTYEQYF

J: TRBJ2-3
V: TRBV25-1
CDR3: CASSEPGQLTDTQYF

J: TRBJ2-5
V: TRBV7-2
CDR3: CASSLVSKGVETQYF

J: TRBJ2-1
V: TRBV7-2
CDR3: CASSLNSLGNEQFF

J: TRBJ2-7
V: TRBV15
CDR3: CATSRGQGARYEQYF

J: TRBJ1-1
V: TRBV28
CDR3: CASREDSNTGAFF

J: TRBJ2-1
V: TRBV12-5
CDR3: CASGLVIGTSQFF

J: TRBJ2-3
V: TRBV7-2
CDR3: CASSQTGERDTQYF

J: TRBJ2-7
V: TRBV11-2
CDR3: CASSLGSGSSYEQYF

J: TRBJ1-6
V: TRBV2
CDR3: CASTRREGSNSPLHF

J: TRBJ1-5
V: TRBV5-6
CDR3: CASGLYRGYNQPQHF

J: TRBJ2-2
V: TRBV29-1
CDR3: CSVEDPREAGDTGELFF

J: TRBJ1-4
V: TRBV7-9
CDR3: CASSLVSGTEFEKLFF

J: TRBJ2-4
V: TRBV6-1
CDR3: CASTFRTGWNIQYF

J: TRBJ1-2
V: TRBV6-5
CDR3: CASSYDRDRGYTF

J: TRBJ2-3
V: TRBV19
CDR3: CASTPLGSDTQYF

J: TRBJ2-5
V: TRBV7-7
CDR3: CASSLGASGVGETQYF

J: TRBJ2-2
V: TRBV7-3
CDR3: CASSLTLGPRLNTGELFF

J: TRBJ1-4
V: TRBV4-3
CDR3: CASSQGPRQGNEKLFF

J: TRBJ1-1
V: TRBV14
CDR3: CASSLLISTEAFF

J: TRBJ2-2
V: TRBV6-4
CDR3: CASSDSDNTGELFF

J: TRBJ1-1
V: TRBV19
CDR3: CASSLSSTLLPEAFF

J: TRBJ2-5
V: TRBV13
CDR3: CASSGRGETQYF

J: TRBJ2-7
V: TRBV5-4
CDR3: CASSLGTYEQYF

J: TRBJ2-2
V: TRBV7-7
CDR3: CASSLQSIRGITEVTGELFF

J: TRBJ1-1
V: TRBV20-1
CDR3: CSARGNTEAFF

J: TRBJ2-1
V: TRBV5-1
CDR3: CASSSNVAGGQDEQFF

J: TRBJ1-2
V: TRBV5-4
CDR3: CASSRGDRFHGYTF

J: TRBJ2-1
V: TRBV15
CDR3: CATSRDGGELRFNEQFF

J: TRBJ2-3
V: TRBV19
CDR3: CASRDSPSDTQYF

J: TRBJ2-1
V: TRBV11-2
CDR3: CASSLMSPLQGYNEQFF

J: TRBJ2-7
V: TRBV29-1
CDR3: CSAHNSLLWPQVSSYEQYF

J: TRBJ2-7
V: TRBV5-1
CDR3: CASSLDDRYEQYF

J: TRBJ2-7
V: TRBV18
CDR3: CASSPPGQARGRAEYF

J: TRBJ2-1
V: TRBV5-4
CDR3: CASSMDGLAGWNEQFF

J: TRBJ2-3
V: TRBV7-2
CDR3: CASSEYGGFVYF

J: TRBJ1-6
V: TRBV6-5
CDR3: CASSYFGRVNSPLHF

J: TRBJ2-5
V: TRBV16
CDR3: CASSHEQRQETQYF

J: TRBJ1-2
V: TRBV6-5
CDR3: CASSRAQGTPAGYTF

J: TRBJ1-4
V: TRBV5-1
CDR3: CASSLLPAGNNEKLFF

J: TRBJ1-1
V: TRBV25-1
CDR3: CASSEWEVTNTEAFF

J: TRBJ1-1
V: TRBV28
CDR3: CASIPKNTEAFF

J: TRBJ1-5
V: TRBV27
CDR3: CASSSQGRQPQHF